This TCR beta chain was documented in a study of blood T cell repertoires in COVID-19. Study-level background: Samples representing acute and convalescent COVID-19 were sourced from the United States, Italy and Spain. Nucleic acid was either cDNA or gDNA, and it came from T cells, B-cell-depleted T cells, or PBMCs.

Participant-reported clinical history was the basis for cohort assignment. Per the original data handling: From reference gene primer amplification, estimates of nucleated cell counts were derived. Method: immunoSEQ multiplex PCR; TCRdb's copy keeps in-frame clones and lacks some. That table furnishes V, J and clone size, whereas the DNA furnished D and trimming. The sample comprises a few hundred thousand clones, roughly 89% of which are singletons, and 3.5% to 5% rests with the top ten. The CDR3 covers 17 residues. Germline trimming cut 1 base from V and 4 bases from J; bases unmatched to any gene: 4. In germline, CDR1 is SEHNR, CDR2 FQNEAQ (reference sequence).

The sequencing sample was made of PBMCs or T cells enriched from blood (not recorded which). V usage is TRBV7-9 and J usage is TRBJ2-1; TRBD2 agrees at 13 bases. The receptor comes from a woman between 18 and 29 years old with acute COVID-19. CDR3 protein: CASSLVGTSGAYNEQFF. The DNA of the CDR3 is TGTGCCAGCAGCTTAGTTGGGACTAGCGGGGCTTACAATGAGCAGTTCTTC.